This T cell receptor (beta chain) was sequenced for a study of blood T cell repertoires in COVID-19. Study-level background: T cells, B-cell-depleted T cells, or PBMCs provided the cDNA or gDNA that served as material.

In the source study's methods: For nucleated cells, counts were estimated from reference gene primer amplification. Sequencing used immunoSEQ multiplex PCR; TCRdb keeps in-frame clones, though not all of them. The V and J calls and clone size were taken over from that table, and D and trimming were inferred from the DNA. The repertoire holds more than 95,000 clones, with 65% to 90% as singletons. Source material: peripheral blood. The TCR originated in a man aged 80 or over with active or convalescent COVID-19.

The CDR3: CASSSPYSGELFF. The CDR3 DNA sequence: TGTGCCAGCAGCTCGCCGTACTCCGGGGAGCTGTTTTTT. The rearrangement links TRBV7-3 to TRBJ2-2; D is undetermined. V was pared by 4 bases and J by 6 bases, with 9 bases between. The CDR3 is 13 residues long. In germline, CDR1 is SGHTA, CDR2 FQGTGA.